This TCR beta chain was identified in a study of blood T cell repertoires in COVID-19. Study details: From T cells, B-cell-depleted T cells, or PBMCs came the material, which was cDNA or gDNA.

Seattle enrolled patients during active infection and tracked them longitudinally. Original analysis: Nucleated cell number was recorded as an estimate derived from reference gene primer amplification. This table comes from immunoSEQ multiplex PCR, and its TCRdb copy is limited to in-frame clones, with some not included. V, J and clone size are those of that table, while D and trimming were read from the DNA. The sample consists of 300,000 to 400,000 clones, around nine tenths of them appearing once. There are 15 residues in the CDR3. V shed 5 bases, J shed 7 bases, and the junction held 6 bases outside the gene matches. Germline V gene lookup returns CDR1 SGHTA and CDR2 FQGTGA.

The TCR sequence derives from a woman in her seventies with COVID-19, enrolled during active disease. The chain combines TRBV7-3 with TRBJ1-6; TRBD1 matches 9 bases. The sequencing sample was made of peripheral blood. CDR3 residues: CASSQQGAQNSPLHF. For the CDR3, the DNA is TGTGCCAGCAGCCAACAGGGGGCTCAGAATTCACCCCTCCACTTT.